This T cell receptor beta chain appears in the sequencing data of a study of human T cells and chemical hapten exposure. The sample's time point: pre-sensitization, week 0. The treatment is: therapeutic diphenylcyclopropenone sensitization with weekly scalp DPC. TCRdb ran MiXCR on the RACE reads and lists one entry per CDR3 protein. The sample has more than 150,000 distinct CDR3 sequences; approximately 29% are singletons. The V gene lost 3 bases and the J gene lost 6 bases, with 8 bases spanning the gap. CDR3 length: 12 residues. Looked up from germline, CDR1 is WNHNN and CDR2 is SYGVQD (reference sequence).

The sequencing here drew on whole blood, taken in connection with sensitization to the hapten diphenylcyclopropenone (DPC). The receptor was derived from a woman under 40 with alopecia areata. Some clones in this sample may be carry-over from other donors' samples. The V and J genes are TRBV10-1 and TRBJ1-1; tentatively, D is TRBD1 (5 bases). CDR3 in DNA: TGCGCCAGCAGTGAAGACAGATCTGAAGCTTTCTTT. Its translation is CASSEDRSEAFF.